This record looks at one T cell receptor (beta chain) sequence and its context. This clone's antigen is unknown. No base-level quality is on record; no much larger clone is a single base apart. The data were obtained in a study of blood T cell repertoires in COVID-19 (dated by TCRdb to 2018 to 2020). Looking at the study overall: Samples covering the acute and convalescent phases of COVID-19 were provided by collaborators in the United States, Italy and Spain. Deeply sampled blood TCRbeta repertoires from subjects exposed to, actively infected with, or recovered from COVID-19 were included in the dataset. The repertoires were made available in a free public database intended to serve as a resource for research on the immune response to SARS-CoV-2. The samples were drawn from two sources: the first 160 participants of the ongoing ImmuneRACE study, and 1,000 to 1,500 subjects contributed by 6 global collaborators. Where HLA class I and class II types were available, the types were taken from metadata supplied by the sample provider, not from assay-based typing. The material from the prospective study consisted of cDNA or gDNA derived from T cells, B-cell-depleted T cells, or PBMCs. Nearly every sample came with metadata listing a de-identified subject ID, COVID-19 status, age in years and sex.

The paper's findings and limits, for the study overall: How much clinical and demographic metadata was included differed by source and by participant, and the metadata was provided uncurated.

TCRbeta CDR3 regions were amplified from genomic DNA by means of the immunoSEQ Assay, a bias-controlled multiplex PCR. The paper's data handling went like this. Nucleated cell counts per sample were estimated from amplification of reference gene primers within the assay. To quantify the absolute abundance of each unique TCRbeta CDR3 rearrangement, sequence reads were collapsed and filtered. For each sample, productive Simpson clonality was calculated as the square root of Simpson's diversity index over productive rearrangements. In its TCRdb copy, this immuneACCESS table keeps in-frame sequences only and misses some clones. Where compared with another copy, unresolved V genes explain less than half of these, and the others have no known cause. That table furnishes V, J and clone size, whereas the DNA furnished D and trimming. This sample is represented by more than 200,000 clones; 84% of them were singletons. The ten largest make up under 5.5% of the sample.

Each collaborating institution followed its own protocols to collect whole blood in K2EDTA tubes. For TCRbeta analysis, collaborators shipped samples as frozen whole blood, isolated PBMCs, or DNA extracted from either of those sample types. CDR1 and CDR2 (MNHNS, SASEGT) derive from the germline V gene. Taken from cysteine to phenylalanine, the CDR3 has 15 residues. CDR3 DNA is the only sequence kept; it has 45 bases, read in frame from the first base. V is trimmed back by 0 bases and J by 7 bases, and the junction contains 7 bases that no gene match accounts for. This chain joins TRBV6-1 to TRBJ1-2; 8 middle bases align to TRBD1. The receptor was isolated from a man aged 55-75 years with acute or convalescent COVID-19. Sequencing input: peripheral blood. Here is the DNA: TGTGCCAGCAGTGAAGCGGCGGCAGGGGGCAGTGGCTACACCTTC. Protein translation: CASSEAAAGGSGYTF.